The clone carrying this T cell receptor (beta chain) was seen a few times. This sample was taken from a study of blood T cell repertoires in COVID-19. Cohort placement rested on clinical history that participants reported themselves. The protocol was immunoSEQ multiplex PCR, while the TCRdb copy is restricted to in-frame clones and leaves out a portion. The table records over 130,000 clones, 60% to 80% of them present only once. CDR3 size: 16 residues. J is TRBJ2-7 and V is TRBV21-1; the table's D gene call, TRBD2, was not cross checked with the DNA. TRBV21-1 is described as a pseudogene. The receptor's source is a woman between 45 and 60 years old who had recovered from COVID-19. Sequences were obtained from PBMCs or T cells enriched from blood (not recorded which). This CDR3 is CASSKERTSDSYEQYF. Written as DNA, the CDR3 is TGTGCCAGCAGCAAAGAGAGGACTAGCGACTCCTACGAGCAGTACTTC.